The 19 T cell receptor beta chains below come from one sample, sequenced in a study of post-analysis software for immune sequencing data. Study conclusions and caveats: The study found TRBV5-6, TRBV5-1 and TRBV20-1 among five TRBV segments more frequent in patients than controls.

TCR beta cDNA libraries had unique molecular identifiers. From the PCR reads, TCRdb called clonotypes with MiXCR, one entry per CDR3 protein. The sample has roughly 570,000 distinct CDR3 sequences; 34% are singletons. These receptors' targets are unknown. The sequencing sample was made of blood. The receptors stem from a girl aged 2-17 years with multiple sclerosis.

This sequence joins TRBV7-8 and TRBJ2-7; 8 bases match TRBD1. The CDR3 spans 14 residues. The germline CDR1 and CDR2 sequences are SGHVS and FQNEAQ. Unmatched junction bases numbered 8, after V lost 4 bases and J lost 6 bases. The CDR3 here is CASSSLSQGAEQYF. The DNA for the CDR3 is TGTGCCAGCAGCTCGCTGTCCCAGGGGGCCGAGCAGTACTTC.

The chain uses TRBV9 and TRBJ2-5, with 10 bases matching TRBD2. V was clipped by 4 bases and J by 2 bases; unmatched bases: 8. Germline-derived CDR1 and CDR2 are SGDLS and YYNGEE. The CDR3 runs to 16 residues. CDR3 loop: CASSPLAGVYQETQYF. In DNA form, the CDR3 reads TGTGCCAGCAGCCCTCTAGCGGGGGTGTATCAAGAGACCCAGTACTTC. Based on the CDR3 plus reference TRBV9 and TRBJ2-5, the full variable domain is DSGVTQTPKHLITATGQRVTLRCSPRSGDLSVYWYQQSLDQGLQFLIQYYNGEERAKGNILERFSAQQFPDLHSELNLSSLELGDSALYFCASSPLAGVYQETQYFGPGTRLLVL.

The chain links TRBV20-1 to TRBJ2-4; the match to TRBD2 covers 7 bases. The J call is uncertain, as TRBJ2-7 better fits the DNA end. The CDR3 totals 13 residues. Looked up from germline, CDR1 is DFQATT and CDR2 is SNEGSKA (reference sequence). Here the CDR3 reads CRHPRGGWIEQYF. CDR3 coding DNA: TGCAGACACCCCCGGGGAGGGTGGATCGAGCAGTACTTC.

The chain carries TRBV5-1 and TRBJ2-7; tentatively, D is TRBD1 (6 bases). The germline V gene has CDR1 SGHRS and CDR2 YFSETQ. The CDR3 sequence is 14 residues long. The ends were cut back, 1 base at V and 6 bases at J, with 14 bases in the middle. CDR3 residues: CASSLTGHGCEQYF. The CDR3 DNA is TGCGCCAGCAGCTTGACAGGGCACGGGTGCGAGCAGTACTTC.

V gene TRBV6-6 combines with J gene TRBJ2-5; 12 nucleotides align to TRBD2. V trimming: 5 bases; J trimming: 12 bases; junction bases outside the gene matches: 7. The CDR3 consists of 13 residues. Germline CDR1 is MNHNY and CDR2 is SVGAGI (reference sequence). CDR3 nucleotides: TGTGCCAGCAGTGCGGGACTAGCGGGCACTGAGTACTTC. It translates to CASSAGLAGTEYF.

The chain is built from TRBV5-1 and TRBJ2-3, with D uncertain. V was pared by 3 bases and J by 3 bases, with 14 bases between. This CDR3 has 15 amino acids. Germline V lookup: CDR1 SGHRS, CDR2 YFSETQ. In DNA, the CDR3 is TGCGCCAGCAGCTCTATGTACGCAGGAACAGATACGCAGTATTTT. Translation gives CASSSMYAGTDTQYF.

This clonotype came up a few times. V gene TRBV7-3 combines with J gene TRBJ1-1, with 7 bases lining up with TRBD1. CDR1 is SGHTA and CDR2 is FQGTGA in the germline V gene. V lost 3 bases to trimming and J lost 4 bases; unmatched junction nucleotides: 2. The CDR3 consists of 13 residues. CDR3 coding DNA: TGTGCCAGCAGCTTCGGGACAGCCACTGAAGCTTTCTTT. This gives the protein CASSFGTATEAFF.

This clonotype was observed a few times. The chain has TRBV6-1 and TRBJ1-4; weak D call: TRBD1 (5 bases). CDR3 length: 18 residues. With 0 bases removed from V and 2 bases from J, the gap between germline ends came to 16 bases. Per the germline V gene, CDR1 is MNHNS and CDR2 is SASEGT. CDR3 region: CASSEAWLGGVTNEKLFF. CDR3 DNA: TGTGCCAGCAGTGAAGCTTGGTTGGGAGGGGTCACTAATGAAAAACTGTTTTTT.

This chain connects TRBV6-5 to TRBJ2-7; D could derive from TRBD1 or TRBD2 (6 bases each). The CDR3 is made up of 16 amino acids. Germline loops: CDR1 MNHEY, CDR2 SVGAGI. Between the trimmed V and J ends, which lost 6 bases and 3 bases, there was a span of 21 bases. CDR3 sequence (DNA): TGTGCCAGCAGCGCTCTTGGGGGGCCTAATCTCTACGAGCAGTACTTC. It is translated as CASSALGGPNLYEQYF.

V and J are TRBV20-1 and TRBJ1-2; D not certain. The V gene lost 3 bases and the J gene lost 6 bases, with 29 bases spanning the gap. The CDR3 consists of 18 residues. Germline lookup yields CDR1 DFQATT and CDR2 SNEGSKA (reference sequence). The CDR3, as DNA: TGCAGTGCTAGTTTTTTAGAGGACCGCGGTTATTTCCCCCATGGCTACACCTTC. This encodes CSASFLEDRGYFPHGYTF.

Remarks on this clonotype: One end of the junction does not line up with germline, which may come from a read error. V and J are TRBV20-1 and TRBJ1-1; the D is unclear. The germline CDR1 and CDR2 sequences are DFQATT and SNEGSKA (reference sequence). CDR3 size: 12 residues. The CDR3 here is CSASTGNTEAFF. In nucleotides, the CDR3 is TGCAGCGCTAGTACGGGGAACACTGAAGCTTTCTTT.

This clonotype was detected a few times. The chain is built from TRBV7-3 and TRBJ1-1; 10 nucleotides line up with TRBD1. The germline V gene has CDR1 SGHTA and CDR2 FQGTGA. This CDR3 is built from 14 residues. The J segment lost 4 bases and the V segment lost 5 bases, leaving 4 bases of the junction unmatched. The CDR3 region has the DNA TGTGCCAGCAGCGGGACAGGGGAGGGCACTGAAGCTTTCTTT. Its protein product is CASSGTGEGTEAFF. The whole variable domain, filled in from reference TRBV7-3 and TRBJ1-1, reads GAGVSQTPSNKVTEKGKYVELRCDPISGHTALYWYRQSLGQGPEFLIYFQGTGAADDSGLPNDRFFAVRPEGSVSTLKIQRTERGDSAVYLCASSGTGEGTEAFFGQGTRLTVV.

This clonotype has just a few counts. CDR3 protein: CASSFGQENTDTQYF. DNA for the CDR3: TGCGCCAGCAGCTTTGGACAGGAAAACACAGATACGCAGTATTTT. The chain employs TRBV5-1 and TRBJ2-3, with 7 bases that match TRBD1. The germline gives CDR1 SGHRS, CDR2 YFSETQ. V lost 2 bases to trimming and J lost 2 bases; unmatched junction nucleotides: 5. The CDR3 runs to 15 residues.

Worth noting for this clonotype: A much larger clone sits a single nucleotide away, making a read error possible. This chain links TRBV7-6 with TRBJ2-1; possible D gene TRBD1, 6 bases. V lost 4 bases to trimming and J lost 10 bases, with 11 bases between them. This CDR3 spans 12 amino acids. Germline lookup yields CDR1 SGHVS and CDR2 FNYEAQ. The CDR3 coding sequence is TGTGCCAGCAGCTCGGACAGATACGAGCAGTTCTTC. Protein product: CASSSDRYEQFF.

The rearrangement links TRBV6-2 or TRBV6-3 to TRBJ2-2; no definite D call. The CDR3 sequence is 15 residues long. Germline V CDR1 and CDR2: MNHEY, SVGEGT. The V gene lost 2 bases and the J gene lost 5 bases, with 12 bases spanning the gap. CDR3 loop: CASSYRQFRTGELFF. The CDR3 nucleotides are TGTGCCAGCAGTTACCGGCAGTTTAGGACCGGGGAGCTGTTTTTT.

CDR3 sequence reads: CSARDRSRGPQPQHF. The DNA for the CDR3 is TGCAGTGCTAGAGATCGGTCCAGGGGCCCTCAGCCCCAGCATTTT. This chain links TRBV20-1 with TRBJ1-5, with D maybe TRBD1 (6 bases). The CDR3 runs 15 residues. V lost 0 bases and J lost 6, with 15 bases in between. Germline loops: CDR1 DFQATT, CDR2 SNEGSKA (reference sequence).

The rearrangement joins TRBV5-1 to TRBJ1-6; D is perhaps TRBD1 (6 bases). Per germline, CDR1 SGHRS and CDR2 YFSETQ. The CDR3 has 14 amino acids. V lost 4 bases and J 6 bases, leaving 11 bases between the germline ends. DNA for the CDR3: TGCGCCAGCAGCCTCGGGACAAGTAATTCACCCCTCCACTTT. Encoded protein: CASSLGTSNSPLHF.

The rearrangement uses TRBV20-1 and TRBJ2-7, with a weak D call TRBD2 (5 bases). Germline V CDR1 and CDR2: DFQATT, SNEGSKA (reference sequence). Trimming cost V 7 bases and J 5 bases, with 21 bases left between them. CDR3 length: 14 residues. CDR3 bases: TGCAGTGTACAGAGGTGGCCAGGCGGGCACGAGCAGTACTTC. Encoded protein: CSVQRWPGGHEQYF.

This clonotype was picked up a small number of times. This chain connects TRBV7-9 to TRBJ2-7; D unclear. Germline V gene sequence: CDR1 SEHNR, CDR2 FQNEAQ (reference sequence). The CDR3 sequence is 12 residues long. Trimming stripped 10 bases from V and 0 bases from J, with 10 bases between. The CDR3 region has the DNA TGTGCCATCTTGACTGCCTCCTACGAGCAGTACTTC. Translating gives CAILTASYEQYF. Drawing the rest from reference TRBV7-9 and TRBJ2-7, the complete variable domain is DTGVSQNPRHKITKRGQNVTFRCDPISEHNRLYWYRQTLGQGPEFLTYFQNEAQLEKSRLLSDRFSAERPKGSFSTLEIQRTEQGDSAMYLCAILTASYEQYFGPGTRLTVT.